These 27 T cell receptor beta chains came from one sample sequenced in a study of regulatory T cells in long-lasting Graves disease. Time point noted: newly diagnosed GD, antithyroid drugs for less than 3 months. Extracted PBMC RNA gave rise to the TCR library. The authors built TCR beta libraries using iRepertoire HTBI primers and Arm-PCR of CDR3 regions. TCRdb itself ran the multiplex PCR reads through MiXCR, one entry per CDR3 protein. The profile covers 450,000 to 600,000 distinct CDR3 sequences, with about 14% appearing a single time and approximately 9.3% taken by the ten largest. These records were also assigned to another study, of T cells in Graves' hyperthyroidism and ophthalmopathy.

Sequenced material: peripheral blood mononuclear cells (PBMCs), taken at new diagnosis, from a patient treated with antithyroid drugs. Receptor source: a man aged 25 to 40 with Graves disease.

This clonotype was observed at least ten times. The chain has TRBV2 and TRBJ2-5, with D hard to call. The CDR3 sequence is 12 residues long. Germline CDR1 reads SNHLY; CDR2 reads FYNNEI. Deletions cut 7 bases from V and 0 bases from J, with 6 bases between. For the CDR3, the DNA is TGTGCCAGCAAGACGGACCAAGAGACCCAGTACTTC. Translation: CASKTDQETQYF.

This chain connects TRBV7-9 to TRBJ2-5; D unclear. V lost 3 bases to trimming and J lost 4 bases, with 9 bases between them. This CDR3 is 13 amino acids long. Germline V gives CDR1 SEHNR, CDR2 FQNEAQ (reference sequence). The CDR3 loop is CASSFQVTETQYF. In DNA form, the CDR3 reads TGTGCCAGCAGCTTCCAGGTAACAGAGACCCAGTACTTC.

The sample holds many counts of this clonotype. The chain uses TRBV12-3 or TRBV12-4 and TRBJ2-7, with D hard to call. The V end lost 6 bases, the J end lost 3 bases, and 12 bases lay between the germline ends. The CDR3 runs 13 residues. The CDR3, as DNA: TGTGCCAGCAGCACCGGACGGAACTACGAGCAGTACTTC. Its protein is CASSTGRNYEQYF.

This clonotype has at least ten counts. The chain has TRBV2 and TRBJ2-5; D remains ambiguous. Germline V gives CDR1 SNHLY, CDR2 FYNNEI. V lost 8 bases, J lost 2 bases, and 9 bases lay in between. This CDR3 is built from 12 residues. The CDR3 DNA reads TGTGCCAGCGGTCAGAATCAAGAGACCCAGTACTTC. It codes for CASGQNQETQYF.

This clonotype was detected ten times or more. The genes are TRBV6-9 and TRBJ1-2; D not resolved. V was pared by 3 bases and J by 3 bases, with 11 bases between. The CDR3 has 14 residues. CDR1 and CDR2 from the germline V gene are MNHGY and SVAAGI. DNA of the CDR3: TGTGCCAGCAGTTACGGGGTAGGCTACTATGGCTACACCTTC. Amino acids: CASSYGVGYYGYTF.

This clonotype was seen only a few times. The CDR3 here is CASSLAYLYGTDTQYF. Written as DNA, the CDR3 is TGTGCCAGCAGCTTAGCCTACCTTTATGGTACAGATACGCAGTATTTT. The chain has TRBV7-9 and TRBJ2-3, with D unresolved. The CDR3 is 16 amino acids. Per germline, CDR1 SEHNR and CDR2 FQNEAQ (reference sequence). Trimming took 0 bases from V and 3 from J, leaving 13 bases between them.

Regarding this clonotype: This may come from a read error, since a much larger clone is one base off. The rearrangement links TRBV10-1 to TRBJ2-1; 8 nucleotides agree with TRBD2. The CDR3 length is 17 residues. The germline V gene has CDR1 WNHNN and CDR2 SYGVQD (reference sequence). The CDR3 region has the DNA TGCGCCAGCAGTGAGTCGATTTTTAGCGGGGCCTACAATGAGCAGTCCTTC. Encoded protein: CASSESIFSGAYNEQSF.

Details on this clonotype: Compared with germline, one end of the junction differs, possibly owing to a read error. The CDR3 here is CTSSSGQSSTDTQYF. The CDR3 region has the DNA TGTACCAGCAGTTCCGGACAGTCTAGCACAGATACGCAGTATTTT. The V call is TRBV12-3 or TRBV12-4, the J call TRBJ2-3, with D possibly TRBD1 on 6 matching bases. The CDR3 runs 15 residues.

To note about this clonotype: Compared with germline, one end of the junction differs, possibly owing to a read error. V usage is TRBV11-1 and J usage is TRBJ2-5, with D perhaps TRBD2 (6 bases). CDR3 length: 18 residues. CDR1 and CDR2 from the germline V gene are SGHAT and FQDESV (reference sequence). CDR3 sequence reads: CASSQEQNAREVEETQYF. The CDR3 DNA sequence: TGCGCCAGCAGCCAAGAACAGAATGCGAGGGAGGTAGAAGAGACCCAGTACTTC.

This clonotype was counted only a few times. This rearrangement joins TRBV24-1 to TRBJ2-2; a possible D gene is TRBD1 (6 bases). Germline values: CDR1 KGHDR, CDR2 SFDVKD. The V end lost 3 bases, the J end lost 9 bases, and 13 bases lay between the germline ends. This CDR3 has 14 amino acids. The CDR3 is CATSDQQGFRELFF. CDR3 sequence (DNA): TGTGCCACCAGTGATCAACAGGGCTTCCGGGAGCTGTTTTTT.

Of note for this clonotype: Possible read error: a much larger clone is one base away. The chain combines TRBV10-2 with TRBJ1-1; D perhaps matches TRBD1 (5 bases). The CDR3 contains 13 residues. V lost 6 bases, J lost 4 bases, and 12 bases lay in between. Looked up from germline, CDR1 is WSHSY and CDR2 is SAAADI. CDR3 sequence reads: CASRGRASTEAFF. The CDR3 bases are TGCGCCAGCAGGGGACGGGCGAGCACTGAAGCTTTCTTT.

Remarks on this clonotype: This may arise from a read error, as a much more abundant clone is one base away. The rearrangement uses TRBV4-3 and TRBJ2-7, with D perhaps assigned TRBD1 or TRBD2 (5 bases each). CDR1 is LGHNA and CDR2 is YSLEER in the germline V gene. The length of the CDR3 is 12 residues. V gave up 8 bases and J gave up 6 bases, with 14 bases separating them. For the CDR3, the DNA is TGCGCCAGCGGCCCCTTGGGACGCGAGCAGTACTTC. Translation gives CASGPLGREQYF.

This chain joins TRBV5-6 and TRBJ2-2; D perhaps matches TRBD2 (5 bases). Trimming pared 4 bases from V and 7 bases from J, leaving 17 bases between. The CDR3 is 15 residues long. Germline values: CDR1 SGHDT, CDR2 YYEEEE. DNA of the CDR3: TGTGCCAGCAGCCCCTACACCGGGGAATTCGGGGAGCTGTTTTTT. Residues: CASSPYTGEFGELFF.

The chain combines TRBV6-2 or TRBV6-3 with TRBJ1-1, with D perhaps TRBD1 (6 bases). Trimming left V 7 bases short and J 5 bases short, with 14 bases between. Germline V gene data show CDR1 as MNHEY and CDR2 as SVGEGT. CDR3 size: 13 residues. CDR3 protein: CASIPGEWTEAFF. Here the CDR3 DNA reads TGTGCCAGCATCCCAGGGGAATGGACTGAAGCTTTCTTT.

Of note for this clonotype: A much bigger clone sits one base away, suggesting this may be a read error. The CDR3 nucleotides are TGTGCCGGCAGTTTAATAGCGGGATCCCCCTACGAGCAGTACTTC. Translated: CAGSLIAGSPYEQYF. This chain uses TRBV27 with TRBJ2-7; 8 bases fit TRBD2. There are 15 residues in the CDR3. The germline V gene has CDR1 MNHEY and CDR2 SMNVEV (reference sequence).

The table lists this clonotype with many counts. V is TRBV29-1 and J is TRBJ1-1; possibly TRBD1 for D (5 bases). Deletions cut 7 bases from V and 0 bases from J, with 6 bases between. The CDR3 sequence is 11 residues long. CDR1 is SQVTM and CDR2 is ANQGSEA in the germline V gene. CDR3: CSGGMNTEAFF. CDR3 nucleotide sequence: TGCAGCGGGGGGATGAACACTGAAGCTTTCTTT.

This clonotype is medium-sized by share. This sequence joins TRBV12-5 and TRBJ2-2; perhaps D is TRBD1 or TRBD2 (5 bases each). The CDR3 covers 14 residues. Germline V gene sequence: CDR1 LGHNT, CDR2 FRNRAP. V was clipped by 8 bases and J by 7 bases, with 17 bases between them. This CDR3 reads CASLIGERYGELFF. CDR3 DNA sequence: TGTGCTAGTCTTATAGGGGAGCGTTACGGGGAGCTGTTTTTT. The complete variable domain, with remaining parts taken from reference TRBV12-5 and TRBJ2-2, reads DARVTQTPRHKVTEMGQEVTMRCQPILGHNTVFWYRQTMMQGLELLAYFRNRAPLDDSGMPKDRFSAEMPDATLATLKIQPSEPRDSAVYFCASLIGERYGELFFGEGSRLTVL.

As to this clonotype: Since a much larger clone is just one base distant, this may be a read error. This chain links TRBV11-2 with TRBJ2-7, with TRBD1 identical over 12 bases. Looked up from germline, CDR1 is SGHAT and CDR2 is FQNNGV. The trim removed 7 bases at V and 7 bases at J, leaving 11 bases unmatched. The CDR3 sequence is 15 residues long. CDR3: CASTRGTGGANEQYF. DNA of the CDR3: TGTGCCAGCACTCGTGGGACAGGGGGCGCGAATGAGCAGTACTTC.

This chain links TRBV15 with TRBJ2-7; 7 nucleotides line up with TRBD2. The germline V gene encodes CDR1 LNHNV and CDR2 YYDKDF (reference sequence). The V and J ends lost 5 bases and 2 bases, in that order; junction bases with no gene match: 6. The CDR3 sequence is 14 residues long. The CDR3 loop is CATSGGRGAYEQYF. CDR3 sequence (DNA): TGTGCCACCAGCGGGGGTCGGGGGGCCTACGAGCAGTACTTC.

The chain links TRBV25-1 to TRBJ2-7; D is unresolved. Trimming removed 4 bases at V and 2 bases at J, with 15 bases between. CDR3 size: 15 residues. Germline V gene lookup returns CDR1 MGHDK and CDR2 SYGVNS. The CDR3 DNA reads TGTGCCAGCAGTGTTGGTGGTGGACGGGCCTACGAGCAGTACTTC. Translating it yields CASSVGGGRAYEQYF.

The V call is TRBV4-1, the J call TRBJ1-2, with D possibly being TRBD1 (5 bases). From germline, CDR1 is MGHRA and CDR2 YSYEKL. V was pared by 4 bases and J by 6 bases, with 18 bases between. The length of the CDR3 is 15 residues. CDR3 coding DNA: TGCGCCAGCAGCCTCGGCCGGGGCGTAGTAGATGGCTACACCTTC. Residues: CASSLGRGVVDGYTF.

The J gene is TRBJ2-5, the V gene TRBV5-1, with unresolved D. The CDR3 contains 13 residues. Trimming took 5 bases from V and 4 from J, leaving 12 bases between them. Germline V CDR1 and CDR2: SGHRS, YFSETQ. The CDR3 spells CASSALGIETQYF. CDR3 coding DNA: TGCGCCAGCAGTGCGCTGGGGATAGAGACCCAGTACTTC.

This clonotype was seen just once. V usage is TRBV5-1 and J usage is TRBJ2-7, with 8 bases identical to TRBD1. The CDR3 is 15 residues long. Germline CDR1 is SGHRS and CDR2 is YFSETQ. V shed 0 bases and J 4 bases; nucleotides not matched to a gene: 6. The CDR3 DNA is TGCGCCAGCAGCTTGGGGACAGGGATGGTGTACGAGCAGTACTTC. Translating gives CASSLGTGMVYEQYF.

This clonotype appeared many times. The chain recombines TRBV12-5 with TRBJ1-3; D is perhaps TRBD1 (6 bases). Germline V gives CDR1 LGHNT, CDR2 FRNRAP. Trimming took 0 bases from V and 0 from J, leaving 15 bases between them. CDR3 length: 18 amino acids. The CDR3 nucleotides read TGTGCTAGTGGTTTGGTAGTACAGGGTATAATCTCTGGAAACACCATATATTTT. Its translation is CASGLVVQGIISGNTIYF.

The chain employs TRBV5-8 and TRBJ2-1, with D perhaps assigned TRBD1 or TRBD2 (5 bases each). This CDR3 is 16 amino acids long. V lost 3 bases, J lost 1 base, and 14 bases lay in between. The germline V gene has CDR1 SGHTS and CDR2 YDEGEE. The CDR3: CASSSRGPPSYNEQFF. CDR3 sequence (DNA): TGTGCCAGCAGCTCACGGGGCCCACCTTCCTACAATGAGCAGTTCTTC.

The sample holds many counts of this clonotype. This chain links TRBV10-3 with TRBJ1-5, with unresolved D. The CDR3 length is 14 residues. The germline V gene has CDR1 ENHRY and CDR2 SYGVKD. V was clipped by 2 bases and J by 10 bases, with 15 bases between them. CDR3 coding DNA: TGTGCCATCAGTGAGGGCGGAGGCGGTGGACCCCAGCATTTT. It codes for CAISEGGGGGPQHF.

This clonotype was recorded many times. V and J are TRBV27 and TRBJ2-5; D uncertain. The CDR3 spans 14 residues. V shed 2 bases and J shed 5 bases, with 12 bases lying between them. The V gene's germline CDR1 is MNHEY and CDR2 SMNVEV (reference sequence). CDR3 amino acids: CASSLSRAWETQYF. The CDR3 nucleotides are TGTGCCAGCAGTTTAAGCCGGGCTTGGGAGACCCAGTACTTC.